The 4 T cell receptor beta chains reported below all come from one sample, sequenced in a study of blood T cell repertoires in COVID-19. Assay: immunoSEQ multiplex PCR; the TCRdb copy retains only in-frame clones and omits some. The sample includes around 190,000 clones, about 89% of them seen just once. Source material: peripheral blood. Source of these receptors: a man between 18 and 29 years old who had recovered from COVID-19.

This clone was detected only once. V gene TRBV9 combines with J gene TRBJ1-1; D unresolved. CDR3 length: 15 residues. The germline CDR1 and CDR2 sequences are SGDLS and YYNGEE. The V and J ends lost 2 bases and 5 bases respectively, with 16 bases between them. The CDR3 spells CASSVSASRETEAFF. CDR3 DNA sequence: TGTGCCAGCAGCGTCTCCGCCTCGCGGGAAACTGAAGCTTTCTTT. Full variable domain (missing parts from reference TRBV9 and TRBJ1-1): DSGVTQTPKHLITATGQRVTLRCSPRSGDLSVYWYQQSLDQGLQFLIQYYNGEERAKGNILERFSAQQFPDLHSELNLSSLELGDSALYFCASSVSASRETEAFFGQGTRLTVV.

The chain couples TRBV30 to TRBJ2-1, with D tentatively TRBD2 (6 bases). Per the germline V gene, CDR1 is GTSNPN and CDR2 is SVGIG (reference sequence). V was trimmed by 3 bases and J by 2 bases, leaving 17 bases between them. The CDR3 spans 16 residues. The CDR3 spells CAWRTDRDSTYNEQFF. The DNA of the CDR3 is TGTGCCTGGAGGACCGACCGGGACTCAACCTACAATGAGCAGTTCTTC.

This chain uses TRBV7-2 with TRBJ2-2; 14 positions match TRBD2. V dropped 3 bases and J dropped 4; count of bases not matched to a gene: 1. Germline CDR1 and CDR2: SGHTA and FQGNSA. The CDR3 loop spans 16 amino acids. The CDR3 sequence is CASSLGLAGVTGELFF. The CDR3 nucleotides read TGTGCCAGCAGCTTGGGACTAGCGGGAGTCACCGGGGAGCTGTTTTTT.

V gene TRBV9 combines with J gene TRBJ2-7, with 12 nucleotides matching TRBD1. Unmatched junction bases numbered 18, after V lost 7 bases and J lost 4 bases. CDR3 length: 18 residues. The germline V gene has CDR1 SGDLS and CDR2 YYNGEE. The CDR3 DNA is TGTGCCAGCGCCCGTGGGGACAGGGGGCGATCGGGAGATTACGAGCAGTACTTC. Amino acid sequence: CASARGDRGRSGDYEQYF.